The 27 T cell receptor beta chains in this list originate from one sample, sequenced in a study of healthy donors' naive CD4 and CD8 T cells. A linear amplification protocol produced the TCR libraries from roughly 480 ng of total RNA. Via MiXCR, TCRdb re-called the reads, giving one row per CDR3 protein. Of about 200,000 distinct CDR3 sequences detected, around 70% appear once; the ten largest clones hold 2% to 2.5%. What was sequenced was naive CD4+ and CD8+ T cells sorted from blood, pooled from several donors. These receptors all stem from a pool of human donors in good health; the sample pools cells from several healthy donors.

The chain recombines TRBV27 with TRBJ2-1; 7 bases match TRBD1. The CDR3 length is 16 residues. The V gene end was trimmed by 5 bases and the J gene end by 3 bases; junction bases not matched to a gene: 10. The V gene's germline CDR1 is MNHEY and CDR2 SMNVEV (reference sequence). The CDR3 region is CASSPSPGQYYNEQFF. DNA for the CDR3: TGTGCCAGCAGTCCATCGCCGGGACAGTACTACAATGAGCAGTTCTTC.

The V call is TRBV5-1, the J call TRBJ1-5, with D perhaps matching TRBD1 (5 bases). V lost 0 bases and J 3 bases, leaving 7 bases between the germline ends. There are 14 residues in the CDR3. Germline CDR1 reads SGHRS; CDR2 reads YFSETQ. The CDR3 DNA is TGCGCCAGCAGCTTGGGGACAAACAATCAGCCCCAGCATTTT. Translating gives CASSLGTNNQPQHF.

The J gene is TRBJ2-5, the V gene TRBV27; 11 nucleotides align to TRBD2. The CDR3 runs to 17 residues. Germline V CDR1 and CDR2: MNHEY, SMNVEV (reference sequence). After removal of 0 bases from V and 1 base from J, the junction contained 4 bases not matched to a gene. Here the CDR3 DNA reads TGTGCCAGCAGTTTATCTTCTAGCGGGGGGTCCCAAGAGACCCAGTACTTC. Translating it yields CASSLSSSGGSQETQYF.

The V gene is TRBV6-5, the J gene TRBJ2-5; 8 bases map to TRBD2. There are 13 residues in the CDR3. The germline gives CDR1 MNHEY, CDR2 SVGAGI. The J segment lost 5 bases and the V segment lost 2 bases, leaving 1 base of the junction unmatched. The CDR3 DNA reads TGTGCCAGCAGTTACGGCGGGAGGGAGACCCAGTACTTC. Protein sequence: CASSYGGRETQYF.

The CDR3: CASSYPPSEGLYNEQFF. The CDR3 DNA sequence: TGTGCCAGCAGTTACCCGCCCTCCGAGGGACTTTACAATGAGCAGTTCTTC. This chain links TRBV6-5 with TRBJ2-1, with D perhaps matching TRBD2 (6 bases). The germline V and J ends were trimmed by 2 bases and 4 bases, with 18 bases remaining between them. Germline CDR1 and CDR2: MNHEY and SVGAGI. The CDR3 has 17 residues.

This sequence joins TRBV20-1 and TRBJ2-1; D might be TRBD1 (5 bases). Trimming pared 0 bases from V and 6 bases from J, leaving 15 bases between. Germline loops: CDR1 DFQATT, CDR2 SNEGSKA (reference sequence). The CDR3 is 15 residues long. This CDR3 is CSARDPRAVGNEQFF. DNA of the CDR3: TGCAGTGCTAGAGATCCCAGGGCGGTGGGCAATGAGCAGTTCTTC.

The chain uses TRBV18 and TRBJ2-1; D is undetermined. Germline-derived CDR1 and CDR2 are KGHSH and LQKENI. The CDR3 spans 14 residues. Trimming stripped 3 bases from V and 5 bases from J, with 11 bases between. CDR3 sequence: CASSPNEANNEQFF. The CDR3 DNA reads as TGTGCCAGCTCACCGAACGAGGCTAACAATGAGCAGTTCTTC. The variable domain in full, completed from reference TRBV18 and TRBJ2-1, reads NAGVMQNPRHLVRRRGQEARLRCSPMKGHSHVYWYRQLPEEGLKFMVYLQKENIIDESGMPKERFSAEFPKEGPSILRIQQVVRGDSAAYFCASSPNEANNEQFFGPGTRLTVL.

This chain uses TRBV29-1 with TRBJ2-7; 7 nucleotides match TRBD1. The length of the CDR3 is 13 residues. The germline V gene encodes CDR1 SQVTM and CDR2 ANQGSEA. V was clipped by 5 bases and J by 6 bases; unmatched bases: 10. This chain's CDR3 is CSVLRQGHFEQYF. As DNA, the CDR3 is TGCAGCGTTCTCCGACAGGGTCACTTCGAGCAGTACTTC.

The chain uses TRBV19 and TRBJ2-5; TRBD1 is a possible D gene (6 bases). The CDR3 length is 15 residues. Germline V gene lookup returns CDR1 LNHDA and CDR2 SQIVND (reference sequence). Trimming removed 4 bases from V and 0 bases from J, with 12 bases in between. The CDR3, as DNA: TGTGCCAGTAGTAGAAGGTGGGACAACCAAGAGACCCAGTACTTC. It yields the protein CASSRRWDNQETQYF.

The chain carries TRBV29-1 and TRBJ1-1, with TRBD1 identical over 8 bases. Trimming took 6 bases from V and 7 from J; bases not matched to a gene: 4. The CDR3 runs 11 residues. Germline V gene sequence: CDR1 SQVTM, CDR2 ANQGSEA. CDR3 sequence: CSVGTGNEAFF. CDR3 sequence (DNA): TGCAGCGTCGGGACAGGTAATGAAGCTTTCTTT.

This clonotype was observed a single time. The chain uses TRBV6-1 and TRBJ1-6; D is perhaps TRBD1 (6 bases). V lost 3 bases, J lost 4 bases, and 13 bases lay in between. The germline V gene has CDR1 MNHNS and CDR2 SASEGT. The CDR3 is 16 residues long. The CDR3 DNA reads as TGTGCCAGCAGTGACTTAACCGGGACATATAATTCACCCCTCCACTTT. This gives the protein CASSDLTGTYNSPLHF.

V and J are TRBV10-3 and TRBJ2-6; a possible D gene is TRBD1 (6 bases). The CDR3 is 17 amino acids. V shed 0 bases and J shed 4 bases, with 13 bases lying between them. Germline V gives CDR1 ENHRY, CDR2 SYGVKD. CDR3 amino acids: CAISESKGVAGANVLTF. CDR3 sequence (DNA): TGTGCCATCAGTGAGTCGAAGGGGGTCGCCGGGGCCAACGTCCTGACTTTC.

The genes are TRBV29-1 and TRBJ2-1; D remains unclear. The CDR3 runs to 13 residues. Germline CDR1 and CDR2: SQVTM and ANQGSEA. V dropped 4 bases and J dropped 3 bases, with 10 bases sitting between them. CDR3 residues: CSVVPPGYNEQFF. In nucleotides, the CDR3 is TGCAGCGTTGTACCTCCCGGCTACAATGAGCAGTTCTTC.

J is TRBJ2-4 and V is TRBV29-1, with D maybe TRBD2 (5 bases). This CDR3 has 12 residues. Trimming pared 4 bases from V and 7 bases from J, leaving 11 bases between. Per germline, CDR1 SQVTM and CDR2 ANQGSEA. CDR3 loop: CSVVPTGNIQYF. CDR3 sequence (DNA): TGCAGCGTTGTTCCTACGGGGAACATTCAGTACTTC.

The chain uses TRBV29-1 and TRBJ2-5; D call uncertain. The CDR3 runs to 12 residues. Germline CDR1 reads SQVTM; CDR2 reads ANQGSEA. Between the trimmed V and J ends, which lost 1 base and 4 bases, there was a span of 7 bases. In DNA form, the CDR3 reads TGCAGCGTTGAAGGGTCGCGAGAGACCCAGTACTTC. Amino acids: CSVEGSRETQYF.

The chain combines TRBV6-5 with TRBJ2-7; 7 bases map to TRBD1. The germline gives CDR1 MNHEY, CDR2 SVGAGI. CDR3 length: 15 residues. The V gene end was trimmed by 0 bases and the J gene end by 2 bases; junction bases not matched to a gene: 4. CDR3 protein: CASSYSTGDPYEQYF. CDR3 bases: TGTGCCAGCAGTTACTCTACAGGGGATCCCTACGAGCAGTACTTC.

The V call is TRBV19, the J call TRBJ1-5; a possible D gene is TRBD1 (5 bases). This CDR3 has 15 residues. Looked up from germline, CDR1 is LNHDA and CDR2 is SQIVND (reference sequence). Trimming took off 3 bases at V and 5 bases at J, with 14 bases between the two ends. The CDR3 sequence: CASSIGGSGYQPQHF. The CDR3 bases are TGTGCCAGTAGTATTGGGGGAAGTGGATATCAGCCCCAGCATTTT.

The chain is built from TRBV19 and TRBJ1-2, with D perhaps TRBD1 (6 bases). Deletions cut 5 bases from V and 4 bases from J, with 17 bases between. The germline gives CDR1 LNHDA, CDR2 SQIVND (reference sequence). The CDR3 spans 15 residues. The CDR3 coding sequence is TGTGCCAGTAGTCCCTCCCCCGACAGGCTCTATGGCTACACCTTC. Translating it yields CASSPSPDRLYGYTF.

V and J are TRBV29-1 and TRBJ1-3, with TRBD1 as a possible D gene (5 bases). The germline V gene has CDR1 SQVTM and CDR2 ANQGSEA. The CDR3 is 13 amino acids. Trimming took off 4 bases at V and 0 bases at J, with 7 bases between the two ends. The CDR3 sequence is CSVGQNSGNTIYF. CDR3 DNA sequence: TGCAGCGTTGGACAGAACTCTGGAAACACCATATATTTT.

The gene calls are TRBV13 and TRBJ2-7; 7 nucleotides align to TRBD1. Germline V gives CDR1 PRHDT, CDR2 FYEKMQ (reference sequence). The V segment lost 4 bases and the J segment 0 bases; nucleotides outside the gene matches: 6. The CDR3 has 15 amino acids. CDR3 sequence: CASSSDRRSSYEQYF. The CDR3 bases are TGTGCCAGCAGCTCGGACAGGAGGAGCTCCTACGAGCAGTACTTC.

This clonotype turned up a few times. J is TRBJ1-1 and V is TRBV29-1, with unresolved D. CDR3 length equals 13 residues. Germline CDR1 SQVTM, CDR2 ANQGSEA. CDR3 loop: CSPVRTMNTEAFF. The CDR3 DNA reads as TGCAGTCCTGTAAGGACCATGAACACTGAAGCTTTCTTT.

This chain connects TRBV27 to TRBJ2-1; 12 bases map to TRBD2. This CDR3 region has 17 residues. With V trimmed by 6 bases and J by 5 bases, 11 bases remained unmatched. Germline loops: CDR1 MNHEY, CDR2 SMNVEV (reference sequence). CDR3 DNA: TGTGCCAGCAGCCCCATATACCTAGCGGGAGGGCACAATGAGCAGTTCTTC. Translating gives CASSPIYLAGGHNEQFF.

The rearrangement links TRBV20-1 to TRBJ1-1; D perhaps matches TRBD1 (5 bases). Germline V CDR1 and CDR2: DFQATT, SNEGSKA (reference sequence). This CDR3 comprises 14 residues. V was trimmed by 3 bases and J by 1 base, leaving 12 bases between them. The CDR3 protein is CSASRGTKNTEAFF. The CDR3 coding sequence is TGCAGTGCTAGTCGGGGCACCAAGAACACTGAAGCTTTCTTT.

V and J are TRBV6-5 and TRBJ1-2; D is ambiguous. The CDR3 loop spans 14 amino acids. The germline CDR1 and CDR2 sequences are MNHEY and SVGAGI. The germline V and J ends were trimmed by 5 bases and 3 bases, with 13 bases remaining between them. The CDR3, as DNA: TGTGCCAGCAGTGGTGGACGAGGGCACTATGGCTACACCTTC. Protein: CASSGGRGHYGYTF.

This rearrangement joins TRBV19 to TRBJ2-3; the match to TRBD2 covers 7 bases. There are 13 residues in the CDR3. The trim removed 10 bases at V and 8 bases at J, leaving 12 bases unmatched. The germline gives CDR1 LNHDA, CDR2 SQIVND (reference sequence). In DNA form, the CDR3 reads TGTGCCACATTCGGTGGGGAGGGGACTACGCAGTATTTT. This sequence encodes CATFGGEGTTQYF.

This chain links TRBV10-3 with TRBJ2-5; 7 bases match TRBD2. Per germline, CDR1 ENHRY and CDR2 SYGVKD. The CDR3 length is 14 residues. The junction had 6 bases not matched to a gene; V was cut back by 6 bases and J by 2 bases. The DNA for the CDR3 is TGTGCCATCAGGTCGAGCGGGATACAAGAGACCCAGTACTTC. Translation: CAIRSSGIQETQYF.

V usage is TRBV6-5 and J usage is TRBJ1-1; the D gene is possibly TRBD1 (5 bases). Trimming removed 0 bases from V and 5 bases from J, with 13 bases in between. The CDR3 is made up of 15 amino acids. Per germline, CDR1 MNHEY and CDR2 SVGAGI. The CDR3 reads CASSYSTGGRTEAFF. For the CDR3, the DNA is TGTGCCAGCAGTTACTCGACGGGGGGTAGAACTGAAGCTTTCTTT.